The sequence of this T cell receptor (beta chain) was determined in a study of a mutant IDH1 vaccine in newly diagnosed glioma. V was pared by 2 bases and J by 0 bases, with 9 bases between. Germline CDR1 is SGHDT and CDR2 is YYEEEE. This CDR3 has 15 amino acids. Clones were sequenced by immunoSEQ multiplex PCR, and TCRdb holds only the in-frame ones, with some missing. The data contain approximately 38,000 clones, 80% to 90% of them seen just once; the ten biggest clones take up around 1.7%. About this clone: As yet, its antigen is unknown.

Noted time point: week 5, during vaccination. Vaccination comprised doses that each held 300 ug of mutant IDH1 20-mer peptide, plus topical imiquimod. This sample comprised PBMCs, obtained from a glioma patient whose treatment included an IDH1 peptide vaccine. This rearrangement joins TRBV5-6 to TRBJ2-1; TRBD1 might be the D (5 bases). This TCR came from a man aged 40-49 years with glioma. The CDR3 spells CASSLGADSYNEQFF. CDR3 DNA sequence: TGTGCCAGCAGCTTAGGGGCAGACTCCTACAATGAGCAGTTCTTC.